The rows below give T cell receptor beta chains drawn from one sample of a study of shared clonotypes between healthy human individuals. Sequencing used immunoSEQ multiplex PCR; TCRdb keeps in-frame clones, though not all of them. The sample lists more than 600,000 clones; about 92% were seen once. Sequencing was done on a sample of naive CD8+ T cells sorted from blood. The receptors originated from a young man in good health. Both conserved end residues are part of each CDR3. D genes are given only for firm matches. Not every row has a clone size; where given, it reads once, few, many or a size class.

>TRBD2|.|TRBV7-2|TRBJ2-7
TGTGCCAGCAGCTTAGGGGGGACTAGCGGGTTCGGATACGAGCAGTACTTC
CASSLGGTSGFGYEQYF
>TRBD1|once|TRBV6-5|TRBJ2-1
TGTGCCAGCAGCCAGACAGGGGGGAATGAGCAGTTCTTC
CASSQTGGNEQFF
>.|.|TRBV27|TRBJ1-1
TGTGCCAGCAGGGGGAACACTGAAGCTTTCTTT
CASRGNTEAFF
>.|.|TRBV5-4|TRBJ1-1
TGTGCCAGCAGCTTCGGAGACACTGAAGCTTTCTTT
CASSFGDTEAFF
>.|.|TRBV7-9|TRBJ1-5
TGTGCCAGCAGTCTCGAGCATCAGCCCCAGCATTTT
CASSLEHQPQHF
>TRBD2|.|TRBV13|TRBJ2-3
TGTGCCAGCAGCTGGGTGCGTCTAGCGGGAAGCACAGATACGCAGTATTTT
CASSWVRLAGSTDTQYF
>TRBD1|.|TRBV7-9|TRBJ2-7
TGTGCCAGCAGCTTTGACAGGGGGGCCTACGAGCAGTACTTC
CASSFDRGAYEQYF
>.|.|TRBV19|TRBJ2-2
TGTGCCAGTAGTATTCTGGGGACCGGGGAGCTGTTTTTT
CASSILGTGELFF
>TRBD1|.|TRBV6-5|TRBJ2-2
TGTGCCAGCAGTCCCCGGGACAGCTCCGGGGAGCTGTTTTTT
CASSPRDSSGELFF
>.|.|TRBV9|TRBJ1-2
TGTGCCAGCAGCGGTCCGGGACAATTTGGCTACACCTTC
CASSGPGQFGYTF
>.|few|TRBV7-9|TRBJ1-5
TGTGCCAGCAGCTTAAATGGTCAGCCCCAGCATTTT
CASSLNGQPQHF
>TRBD1|.|TRBV4-3|TRBJ2-5
TGCGCCAGCAGCCAAGGGACAGGGGGCCAAGAGACCCAGTACTTC
CASSQGTGGQETQYF
>.|.|TRBV21-1|TRBJ2-4
TGTGCCAGCAGCAAAGGCGGTGGGGTCAGGTTAGCCAAAAACATTCAGTACTTC
CASSKGGGVRLAKNIQYF
>.|.|TRBV19|TRBJ2-7
TGTGCCAGTAGCCTCTCCGGGACCCCTCGCGAGCAGTACTTC
CASSLSGTPREQYF
>.|.|TRBV4-3|TRBJ2-1
TGCGCCAGCAGCCAAGCGTCCAATGAGCAGTTCTTC
CASSQASNEQFF
>.|.|TRBV6-1|TRBJ2-7
TGTGCCAGCAGTGTACAAGCAGGTTGGAGGGTTTCCTACGAGCAGTACTTC
CASSVQAGWRVSYEQYF
>.|.|TRBV6-1|TRBJ2-7
TGTGCCAGCAGTGATCACAAGGGAGGGGGGCGACCGCTTTACGAGCAGTACTTC
CASSDHKGGGRPLYEQYF
>.|once|TRBV6-5|TRBJ2-1
TGTGCCAGCAGTTACCACAATGGTCGCGGGGAGGAGCAGTTCTTC
CASSYHNGRGEEQFF
>TRBD1|.|TRBV27|TRBJ1-5
TGTGCCAGCAGTTCGACAGGGTTGGATCAGCCCCAGCATTTT
CASSSTGLDQPQHF
>TRBD2|.|TRBV5-1|TRBJ2-5
TGCGCCAGCAGCGGGGGGACTAGCGGCTACCAAGAGACCCAGTACTTC
CASSGGTSGYQETQYF
>.|.|TRBV7-8|TRBJ2-6
TGTGCCAGCACCGGGGCCAACGTCCTGACTTTC
CASTGANVLTF
>TRBD2|many|TRBV7-9|TRBJ2-1
TGTGCCAGCAGCGAAGTTCTAGCGGCCTACAATGAGCAGTTCTTC
CASSEVLAAYNEQFF
>.|.|TRBV6-6|TRBJ2-5
TGTGCCAGCTCGAGGGGCGCGGGCCAAGAGACCCAGTACTTC
CASSRGAGQETQYF
>.|.|TRBV2|TRBJ1-2
TGTGCCAGCAGATGGTTGGGAAGTGGCTACACCTTC
CASRWLGSGYTF
>.|.|TRBV9|TRBJ2-1
TGTGCCAGCAGCGTTAATATGGGGAGCTCCTACAATGAGCAGTTCTTC
CASSVNMGSSYNEQFF
>.|.|TRBV30|TRBJ2-3
TGTGCCTGGAAAAACCCTGGGGGCACAGATACGCAGTATTTT
CAWKNPGGTDTQYF
>TRBD2|.|TRBV11-2|TRBJ2-1
TGTGCCAGCAGCTCGTATCTAGCGGGAGGGGGTAATGAGCAGTTCTTC
CASSSYLAGGGNEQFF
>.|.|TRBV28|TRBJ2-1
TGTGCCAGCAGTTTTGGCCAGCGGCTATACAATGAGCAGTTCTTC
CASSFGQRLYNEQFF
>.|.|TRBV10-2|TRBJ1-2
TGCGCCAGCAGTACGAACTATGGCTACACCTTC
CASSTNYGYTF
>.|.|TRBV15|TRBJ2-6
TGTGCCACCAGCAGAAGAGGGGGGGCCAACGTCCTGACTTTC
CATSRRGGANVLTF
>TRBD1|once|TRBV25-1|TRBJ2-7
TGTGCCAGCAGTGAGGGGGACAGGGGCGTCGAGCAGTACTTC
CASSEGDRGVEQYF
>.|.|TRBV19|TRBJ2-1
TGTGCCAGTAGTACACCGGACCCCCGCTCCAATGAGCAGTTCTTC
CASSTPDPRSNEQFF